These 5 T cell receptor beta chains originate from one sample sequenced in a study of blood T cell repertoires in COVID-19. Sequencing was performed with immunoSEQ multiplex PCR; in TCRdb, only in-frame clones are kept and a portion is missing. This table has fewer than 200,000 clones, around 85% appearing once. The sequenced sample was peripheral blood. The receptors stem from a human donor with acute or convalescent COVID-19. The donor label of this sample is uncertain.

The chain is built from TRBV19 and TRBJ2-7; TRBD2 matches 11 bases. CDR3 size: 15 residues. Germline V gene data show CDR1 as LNHDA and CDR2 as SQIVND (reference sequence). V shed 2 bases and J 4 bases; nucleotides not matched to a gene: 4. CDR3 residues: CASSIPLAGVYEQYF. CDR3 DNA: TGTGCCAGTAGTATACCACTAGCGGGGGTGTACGAGCAGTACTTC. The whole variable domain, filled in from reference TRBV19 and TRBJ2-7, reads DGGITQSPKYLFRKEGQNVTLSCEQNLNHDAMYWYRQDPGQGLRLIYYSQIVNDFQKGDIAEGYSVSREKKESFPLTVTSAQKNPTAFYLCASSIPLAGVYEQYFGPGTRLTVT.

This clone was seen a single time. The J gene is TRBJ1-2, the V gene TRBV18; D unclear. V was shortened by 5 bases and J by 11 bases, with 12 bases between the two germline ends. Germline V gene lookup returns CDR1 KGHSH and CDR2 LQKENI. The CDR3 runs 11 residues. DNA of the CDR3: TGTGCCAGCTCAGGGGAGTCGGGGTACACCTTC. Translating gives CASSGESGYTF.

The rearrangement links TRBV6-5 to TRBJ1-1, with 7 bases aligning to TRBD1. Germline CDR1 is MNHEY and CDR2 is SVGAGI. CDR3 length: 14 residues. V shed 5 bases and J 5 bases; nucleotides not matched to a gene: 8. CDR3 sequence (DNA): TGTGCCAGCAGTCGACAGGGCGGTGTGACTGAAGCTTTCTTT. Translating it yields CASSRQGGVTEAFF.

This chain links TRBV28 with TRBJ1-2, with 8 bases identical to TRBD1. Germline CDR1 reads MDHEN; CDR2 reads SYDVKM. The trim removed 7 bases at V and 6 bases at J, leaving 4 bases unmatched. The CDR3 spans 12 residues. The chain's CDR3 is CASTRTGNGYTF. CDR3 in DNA: TGTGCCAGCACCCGGACAGGGAATGGCTACACCTTC.

The V call is TRBV6-5, the J call TRBJ2-5; D call uncertain. Germline loops: CDR1 MNHEY, CDR2 SVGAGI. The CDR3 is 14 residues long. Trimming stripped 0 bases from V and 2 bases from J, with 7 bases between. The CDR3 protein is CASSYSIRQETQYF. CDR3 nucleotides: TGTGCCAGCAGTTACTCGATTCGGCAAGAGACCCAGTACTTC.